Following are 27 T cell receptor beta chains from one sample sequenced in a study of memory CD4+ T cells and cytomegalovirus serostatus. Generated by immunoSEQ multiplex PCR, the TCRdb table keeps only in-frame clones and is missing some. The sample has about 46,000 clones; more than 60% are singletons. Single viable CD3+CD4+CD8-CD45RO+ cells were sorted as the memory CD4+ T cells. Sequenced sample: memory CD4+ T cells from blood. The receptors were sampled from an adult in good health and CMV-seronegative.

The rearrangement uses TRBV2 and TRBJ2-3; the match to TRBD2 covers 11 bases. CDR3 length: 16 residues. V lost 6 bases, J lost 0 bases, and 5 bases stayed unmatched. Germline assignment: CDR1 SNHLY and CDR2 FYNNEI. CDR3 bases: TGTGCCAGCAGGGCCCTAGCGGGGGGTAGCACAGATACGCAGTATTTT. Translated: CASRALAGGSTDTQYF.

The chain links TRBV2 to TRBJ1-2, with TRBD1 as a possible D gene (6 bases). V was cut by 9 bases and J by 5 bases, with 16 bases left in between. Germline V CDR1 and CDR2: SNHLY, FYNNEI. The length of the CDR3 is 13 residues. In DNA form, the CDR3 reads TGTGCCAGTCTTCCGGGGGGGCCGTATGGCTACACCTTC. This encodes CASLPGGPYGYTF.

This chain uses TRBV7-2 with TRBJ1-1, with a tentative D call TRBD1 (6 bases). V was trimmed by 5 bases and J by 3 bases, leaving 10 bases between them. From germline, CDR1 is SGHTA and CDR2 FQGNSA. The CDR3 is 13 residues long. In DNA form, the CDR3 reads TGTGCCAGCAGCCAAAACAGGGACACTGAAGCTTTCTTT. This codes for CASSQNRDTEAFF.

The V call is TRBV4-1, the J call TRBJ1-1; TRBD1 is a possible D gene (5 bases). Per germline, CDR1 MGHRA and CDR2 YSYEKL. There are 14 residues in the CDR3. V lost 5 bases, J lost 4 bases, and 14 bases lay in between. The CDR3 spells CASSDSPRLTEAFF. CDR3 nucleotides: TGCGCCAGCAGCGACAGCCCTAGACTCACTGAAGCTTTCTTT.

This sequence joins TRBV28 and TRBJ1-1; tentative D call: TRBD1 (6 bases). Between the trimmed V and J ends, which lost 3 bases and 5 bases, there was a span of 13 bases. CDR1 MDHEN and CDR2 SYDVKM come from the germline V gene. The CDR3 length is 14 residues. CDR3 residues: CASSFRGRGTEAFF. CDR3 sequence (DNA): TGTGCCAGCAGTTTCAGGGGCCGTGGGACTGAAGCTTTCTTT.

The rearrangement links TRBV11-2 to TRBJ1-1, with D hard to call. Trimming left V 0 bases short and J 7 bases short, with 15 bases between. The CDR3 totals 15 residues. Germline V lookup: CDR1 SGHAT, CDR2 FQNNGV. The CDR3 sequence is CASSLENAGSREAFF. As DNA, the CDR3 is TGTGCCAGCAGCTTAGAGAACGCCGGGAGTCGTGAAGCTTTCTTT.

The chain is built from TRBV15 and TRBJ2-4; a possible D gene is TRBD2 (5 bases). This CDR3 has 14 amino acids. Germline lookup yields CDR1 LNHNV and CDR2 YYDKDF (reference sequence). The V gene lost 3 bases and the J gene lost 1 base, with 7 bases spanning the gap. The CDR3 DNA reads TGTGCCACCAGCAGGGGAGAGGCCAAAAACATTCAGTACTTC. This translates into CATSRGEAKNIQYF. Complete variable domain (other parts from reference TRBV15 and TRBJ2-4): DAMVIQNPRYQVTQFGKPVTLSCSQTLNHNVMYWYQQKSSQAPKLLFHYYDKDFNNEADTPDNFQSRRPNTSFCFLDIRSPGLGDTAMYLCATSRGEAKNIQYFGAGTRLSVL.

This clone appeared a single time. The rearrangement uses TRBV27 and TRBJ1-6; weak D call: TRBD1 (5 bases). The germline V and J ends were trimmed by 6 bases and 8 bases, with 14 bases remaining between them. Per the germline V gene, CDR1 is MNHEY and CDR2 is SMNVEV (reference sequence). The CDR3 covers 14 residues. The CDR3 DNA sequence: TGTGCCAGCAGATTAGGGGTTCAGGATTCACCCCTCCACTTT. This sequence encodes CASRLGVQDSPLHF.

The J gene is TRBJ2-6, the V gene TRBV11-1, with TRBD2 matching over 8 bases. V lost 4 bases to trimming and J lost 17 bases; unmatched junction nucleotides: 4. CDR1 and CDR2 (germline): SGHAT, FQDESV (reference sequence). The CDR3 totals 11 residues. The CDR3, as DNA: TGTGCCAGCAGCTCCACCGGGGGGGTGACTTTC. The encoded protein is CASSSTGGVTF. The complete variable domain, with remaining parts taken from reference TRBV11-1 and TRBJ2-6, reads EAEVAQSPRYKITEKSQAVAFWCDPISGHATLYWYRQILGQGPELLVQFQDESVVDDSQLPKDRFSAERLKGVDSTLKIQPAELGDSAMYLCASSSTGGVTFGAGSRLTVL.

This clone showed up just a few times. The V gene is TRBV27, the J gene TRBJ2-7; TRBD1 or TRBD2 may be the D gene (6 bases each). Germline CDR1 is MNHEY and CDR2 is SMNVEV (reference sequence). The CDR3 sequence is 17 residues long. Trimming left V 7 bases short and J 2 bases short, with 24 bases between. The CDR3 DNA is TGTGCCAGCACCTCACAGGGCTGGGGGGATAGCGCCTACGAGCAGTACTTC. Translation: CASTSQGWGDSAYEQYF.

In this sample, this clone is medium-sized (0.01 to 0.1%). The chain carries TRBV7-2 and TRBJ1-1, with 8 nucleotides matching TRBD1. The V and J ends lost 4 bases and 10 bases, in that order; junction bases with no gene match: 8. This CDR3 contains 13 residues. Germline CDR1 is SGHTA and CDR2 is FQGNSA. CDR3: CASSSSGTGSAFF. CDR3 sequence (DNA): TGTGCCAGCAGCTCCTCCGGGACAGGCTCAGCTTTCTTT.

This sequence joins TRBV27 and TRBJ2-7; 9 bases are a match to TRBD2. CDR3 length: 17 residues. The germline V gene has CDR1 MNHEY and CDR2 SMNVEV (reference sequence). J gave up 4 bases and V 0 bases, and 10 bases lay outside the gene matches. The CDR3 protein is CASSLSNQGGGAYEQYF. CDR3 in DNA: TGTGCCAGCAGTTTATCGAATCAAGGCGGGGGGGCTTACGAGCAGTACTTC.

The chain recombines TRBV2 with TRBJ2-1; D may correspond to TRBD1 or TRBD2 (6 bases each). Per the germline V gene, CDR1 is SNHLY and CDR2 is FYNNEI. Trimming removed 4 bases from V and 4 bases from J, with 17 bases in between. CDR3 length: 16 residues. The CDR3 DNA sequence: TGTGCCAGCAGTGGTACCCCAAGGAGGGGGTACAATGAGCAGTTCTTC. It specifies CASSGTPRRGYNEQFF. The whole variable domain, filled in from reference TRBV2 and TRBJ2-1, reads EPEVTQTPSHQVTQMGQEVILRCVPISNHLYFYWYRQILGQKVEFLVSFYNNEISEKSEIFDDQFSVERPDGSNFTLKIRSTKLEDSAMYFCASSGTPRRGYNEQFFGPGTRLTVL.

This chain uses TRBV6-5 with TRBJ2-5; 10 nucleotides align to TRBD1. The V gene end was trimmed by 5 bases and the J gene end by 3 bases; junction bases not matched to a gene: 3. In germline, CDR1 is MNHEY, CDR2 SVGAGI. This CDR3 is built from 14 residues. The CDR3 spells CASSRGTGEETQYF. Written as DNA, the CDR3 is TGTGCCAGCAGTAGGGGGACAGGGGAAGAGACCCAGTACTTC.

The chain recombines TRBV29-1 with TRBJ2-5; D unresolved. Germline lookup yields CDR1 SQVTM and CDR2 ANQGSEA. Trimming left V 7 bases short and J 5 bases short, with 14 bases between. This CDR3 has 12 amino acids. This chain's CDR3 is CSAHSVSETQYF. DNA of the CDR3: TGCAGCGCCCACTCAGTATCCGAGACCCAGTACTTC. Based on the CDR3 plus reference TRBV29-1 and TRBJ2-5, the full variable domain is SAVISQKPSRDICQRGTSLTIQCQVDSQVTMMFWYRQQPGQSLTLIATANQGSEATYESGFVIDKFPISRPNLTFSTLTVSNMSPEDSSIYLCSAHSVSETQYFGPGTRLLVL.

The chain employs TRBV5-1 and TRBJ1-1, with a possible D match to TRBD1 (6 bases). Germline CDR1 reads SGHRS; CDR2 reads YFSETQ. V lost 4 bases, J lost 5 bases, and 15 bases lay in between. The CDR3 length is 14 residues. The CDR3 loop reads CASSRETGITEAFF. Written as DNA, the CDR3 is TGCGCCAGCAGCCGAGAAACAGGGATAACTGAAGCTTTCTTT.

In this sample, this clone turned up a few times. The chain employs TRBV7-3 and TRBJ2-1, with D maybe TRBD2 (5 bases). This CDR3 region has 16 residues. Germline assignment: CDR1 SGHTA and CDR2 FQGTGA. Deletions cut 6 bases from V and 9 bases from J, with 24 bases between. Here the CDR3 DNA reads TGTGCCAGCAGGTACGACTCAAGCGGCTCAGGTGGTGAGCAGTTCTTC. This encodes CASRYDSSGSGGEQFF.

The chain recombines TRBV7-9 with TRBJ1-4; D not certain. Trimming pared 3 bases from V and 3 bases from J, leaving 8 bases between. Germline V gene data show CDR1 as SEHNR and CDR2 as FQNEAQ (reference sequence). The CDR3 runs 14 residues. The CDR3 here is CASSFTGANEKLFF. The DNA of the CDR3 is TGTGCCAGCAGCTTTACCGGGGCTAATGAAAAACTGTTTTTT.

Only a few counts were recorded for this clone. The CDR3, as DNA: TGTGCCAGTAGTATAGGAAACACCGGGGAGCTGTTTTTT. It codes for CASSIGNTGELFF. This chain connects TRBV19 to TRBJ2-2; D gene ambiguous. The CDR3 has 13 residues. V shed 1 base and J shed 2 bases, with 2 bases lying between them. Per germline, CDR1 LNHDA and CDR2 SQIVND (reference sequence).

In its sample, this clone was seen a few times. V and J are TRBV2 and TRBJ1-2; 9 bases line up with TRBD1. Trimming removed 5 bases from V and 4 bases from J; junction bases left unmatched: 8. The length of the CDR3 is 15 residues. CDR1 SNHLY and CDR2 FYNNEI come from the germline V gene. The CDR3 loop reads CASSTETGGTYGYTF. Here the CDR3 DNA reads TGTGCCAGCAGTACCGAGACAGGGGGAACCTATGGCTACACCTTC.

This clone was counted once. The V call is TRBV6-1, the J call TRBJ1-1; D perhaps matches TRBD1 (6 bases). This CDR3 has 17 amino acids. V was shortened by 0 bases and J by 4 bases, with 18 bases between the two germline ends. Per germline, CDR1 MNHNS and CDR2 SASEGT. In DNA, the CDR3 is TGTGCCAGCAGTGAAGCGCGAAGTGACAGGTCGGGCACTGAAGCTTTCTTT. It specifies CASSEARSDRSGTEAFF.

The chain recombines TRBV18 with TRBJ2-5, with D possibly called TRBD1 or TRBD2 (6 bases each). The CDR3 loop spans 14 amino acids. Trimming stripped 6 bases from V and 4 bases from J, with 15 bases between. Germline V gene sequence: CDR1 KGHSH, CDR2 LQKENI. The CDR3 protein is CASSLNGGGETQYF. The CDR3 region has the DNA TGTGCCAGCTCCCTTAATGGAGGGGGAGAGACCCAGTACTTC. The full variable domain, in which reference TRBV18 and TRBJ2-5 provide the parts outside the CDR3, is NAGVMQNPRHLVRRRGQEARLRCSPMKGHSHVYWYRQLPEEGLKFMVYLQKENIIDESGMPKERFSAEFPKEGPSILRIQQVVRGDSAAYFCASSLNGGGETQYFGPGTRLLVL.

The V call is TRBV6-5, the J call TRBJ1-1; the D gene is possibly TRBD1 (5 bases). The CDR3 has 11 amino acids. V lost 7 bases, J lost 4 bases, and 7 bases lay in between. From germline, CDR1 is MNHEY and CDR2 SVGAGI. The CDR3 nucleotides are TGTGCCAGCATGGGGGTCACTGAAGCTTTCTTT. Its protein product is CASMGVTEAFF.

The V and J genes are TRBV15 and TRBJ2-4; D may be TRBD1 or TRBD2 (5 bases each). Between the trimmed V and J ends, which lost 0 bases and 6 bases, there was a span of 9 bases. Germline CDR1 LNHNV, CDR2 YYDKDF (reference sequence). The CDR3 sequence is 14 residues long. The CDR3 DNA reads TGTGCCACCAGCAGAGATTGGGACCCAAACATTCAGTACTTC. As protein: CATSRDWDPNIQYF.

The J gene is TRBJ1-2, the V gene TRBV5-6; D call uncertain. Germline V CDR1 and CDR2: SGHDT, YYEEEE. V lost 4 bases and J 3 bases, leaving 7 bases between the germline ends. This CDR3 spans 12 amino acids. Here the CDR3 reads CASSPTDYGYTF. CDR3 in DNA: TGTGCCAGCAGCCCCACCGACTATGGCTACACCTTC.

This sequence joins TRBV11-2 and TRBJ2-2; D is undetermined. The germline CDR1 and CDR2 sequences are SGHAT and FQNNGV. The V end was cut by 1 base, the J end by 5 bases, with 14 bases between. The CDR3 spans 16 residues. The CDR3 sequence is CASSLGLLLGTGELFF. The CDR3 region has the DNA TGTGCCAGCAGCTTAGGGCTCCTTCTAGGTACCGGGGAGCTGTTTTTT.

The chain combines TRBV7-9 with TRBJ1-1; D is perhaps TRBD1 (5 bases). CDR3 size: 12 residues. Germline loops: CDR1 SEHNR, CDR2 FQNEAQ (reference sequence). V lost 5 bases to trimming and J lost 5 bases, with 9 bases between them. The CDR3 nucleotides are TGTGCCAGCAGCATAGACAGAACTGAAGCTTTCTTT. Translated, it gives CASSIDRTEAFF.